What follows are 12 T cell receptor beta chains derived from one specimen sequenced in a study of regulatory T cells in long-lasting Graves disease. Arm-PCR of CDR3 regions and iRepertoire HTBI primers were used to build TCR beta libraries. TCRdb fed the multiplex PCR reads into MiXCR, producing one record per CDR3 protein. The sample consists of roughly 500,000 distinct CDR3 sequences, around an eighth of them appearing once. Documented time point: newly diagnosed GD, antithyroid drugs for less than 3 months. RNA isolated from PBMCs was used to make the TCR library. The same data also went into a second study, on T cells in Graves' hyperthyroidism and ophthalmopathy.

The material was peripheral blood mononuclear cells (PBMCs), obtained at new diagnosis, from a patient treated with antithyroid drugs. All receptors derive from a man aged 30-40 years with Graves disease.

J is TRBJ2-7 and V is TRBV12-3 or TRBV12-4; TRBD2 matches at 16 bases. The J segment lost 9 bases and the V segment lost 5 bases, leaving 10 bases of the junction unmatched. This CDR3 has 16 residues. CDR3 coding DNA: TGTGCCAGCAGTCTGGGACTAGCGGGAGGGAGAGACGGGCAGTACTTC. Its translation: CASSLGLAGGRDGQYF.

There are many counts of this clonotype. The CDR3 here is CASSLLGGLEETQYF. The CDR3 DNA is TGTGCCAGCAGTTTATTGGGGGGATTGGAAGAGACCCAGTACTTC. This chain joins TRBV27 and TRBJ2-5, with D possibly being TRBD2 (6 bases). CDR3 length: 15 residues. V lost 1 base and J 3 bases, leaving 12 bases between the germline ends. Per the germline V gene, CDR1 is MNHEY and CDR2 is SMNVEV (reference sequence).

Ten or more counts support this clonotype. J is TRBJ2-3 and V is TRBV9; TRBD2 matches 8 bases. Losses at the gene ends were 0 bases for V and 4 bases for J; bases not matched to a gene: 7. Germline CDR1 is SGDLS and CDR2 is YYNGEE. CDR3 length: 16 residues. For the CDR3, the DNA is TGTGCCAGCAGCGTAGGTGTAGCGGGAAGGGCAGATACGCAGTATTTT. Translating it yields CASSVGVAGRADTQYF. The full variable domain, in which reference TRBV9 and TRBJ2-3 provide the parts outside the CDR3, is DSGVTQTPKHLITATGQRVTLRCSPRSGDLSVYWYQQSLDQGLQFLIQYYNGEERAKGNILERFSAQQFPDLHSELNLSSLELGDSALYFCASSVGVAGRADTQYFGPGTRLTVL.

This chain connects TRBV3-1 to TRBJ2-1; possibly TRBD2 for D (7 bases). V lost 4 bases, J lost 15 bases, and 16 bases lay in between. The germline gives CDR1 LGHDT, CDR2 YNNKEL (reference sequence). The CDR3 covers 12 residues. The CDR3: CASSPSGGGGFF. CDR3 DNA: TGTGCCAGCAGCCCAAGCGGAGGGGGGGGGTTCTTC.

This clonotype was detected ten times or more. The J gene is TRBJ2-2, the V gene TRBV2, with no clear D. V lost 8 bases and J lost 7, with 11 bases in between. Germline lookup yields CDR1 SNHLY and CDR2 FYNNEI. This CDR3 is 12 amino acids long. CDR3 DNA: TGTGCCAGCCGCCTAGGGATCGGGGAGCTGTTTTTT. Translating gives CASRLGIGELFF.

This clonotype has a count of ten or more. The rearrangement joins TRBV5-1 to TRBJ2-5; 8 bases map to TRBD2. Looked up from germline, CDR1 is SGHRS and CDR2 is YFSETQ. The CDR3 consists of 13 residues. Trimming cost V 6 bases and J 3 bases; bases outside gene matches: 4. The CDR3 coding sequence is TGCGCCAGCAACCCGGGACTAGAAGAGACCCAGTACTTC. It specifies CASNPGLEETQYF.

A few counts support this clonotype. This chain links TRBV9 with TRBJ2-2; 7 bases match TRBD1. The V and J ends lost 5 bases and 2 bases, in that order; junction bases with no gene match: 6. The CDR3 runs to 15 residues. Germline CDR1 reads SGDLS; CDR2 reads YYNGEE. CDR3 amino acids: CASRQGRQNTGELFF. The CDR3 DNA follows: TGTGCCAGCAGACAGGGGCGCCAAAACACCGGGGAGCTGTTTTTT.

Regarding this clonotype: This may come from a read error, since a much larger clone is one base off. The CDR3 region is CAGSFLLSSVNSYEQYF. In nucleotides, the CDR3 is TGTGCCGGCAGTTTCTTGTTGAGTAGCGTGAACTCCTACGAGCAGTACTTC. The chain recombines TRBV12-3 or TRBV12-4 with TRBJ2-7; a weak D match, TRBD2 (5 bases). CDR3 length: 17 amino acids.

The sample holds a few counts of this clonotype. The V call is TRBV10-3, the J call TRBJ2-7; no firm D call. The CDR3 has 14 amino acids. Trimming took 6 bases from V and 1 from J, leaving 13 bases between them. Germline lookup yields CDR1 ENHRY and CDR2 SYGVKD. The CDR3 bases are TGTGCCATCAGGAGTCTCAGGAGTTCCTACGAGCAGTACTTC. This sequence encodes CAIRSLRSSYEQYF.

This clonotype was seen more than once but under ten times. CDR3: CSARDLISGTRLQETQYF. In nucleotides, the CDR3 is TGCAGTGCTAGAGATTTAATTTCGGGGACTAGGCTTCAAGAGACCCAGTACTTC. J is TRBJ2-5 and V is TRBV20-1; 8 positions agree with TRBD2. CDR3 length: 18 residues. With V trimmed by 0 bases and J by 2 bases, 14 bases remained unmatched. Germline V gives CDR1 DFQATT, CDR2 SNEGSKA (reference sequence).

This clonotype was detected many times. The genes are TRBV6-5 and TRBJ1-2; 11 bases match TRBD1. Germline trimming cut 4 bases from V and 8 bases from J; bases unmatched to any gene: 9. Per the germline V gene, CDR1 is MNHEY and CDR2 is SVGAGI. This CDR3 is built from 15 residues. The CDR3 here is CASSFSGTGGGGYTF. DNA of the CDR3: TGTGCCAGCAGTTTCTCCGGGACAGGGGGAGGAGGCTACACCTTC.

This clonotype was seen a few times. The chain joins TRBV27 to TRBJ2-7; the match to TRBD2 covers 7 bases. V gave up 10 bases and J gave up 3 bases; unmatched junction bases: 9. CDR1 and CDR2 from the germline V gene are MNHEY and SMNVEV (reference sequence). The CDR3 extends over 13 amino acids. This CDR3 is CATAGVGVYEQYF. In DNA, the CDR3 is TGTGCCACTGCGGGAGTAGGGGTCTACGAGCAGTACTTC.